These 25 T cell receptor beta chains were all obtained from the same sample, sequenced in a study of T cell repertoires in cytomegalovirus infection. The antigens these receptors bind are not known. TCRdb redid the calling of the reads with MiXCR, one entry per CDR3 protein. The table shows some 130,000 distinct CDR3 sequences, with more than 20% occurring only once. Input material: PBMCs, sequenced either directly or after in vitro stimulation (not recorded which). The receptors were gathered from a human donor in good health (CMV status not recorded). Some clones in this sample may be carry-over from other donors' samples.

V and J are TRBV28 and TRBJ2-7; D not resolved. CDR1 is MDHEN and CDR2 is SYDVKM in the germline V gene. V lost 8 bases and J 3 bases, leaving 11 bases between the germline ends. There are 12 residues in the CDR3. The CDR3 bases are TGTGCCAGCCGGAGTCTCCGCTACGAGCAGTACTTC. Translating it yields CASRSLRYEQYF.

This chain connects TRBV19 to TRBJ2-2; 7 bases line up with TRBD2. This CDR3 has 14 residues. Trimming removed 7 bases from V and 5 bases from J; junction bases left unmatched: 7. Germline lookup yields CDR1 LNHDA and CDR2 SQIVND (reference sequence). The CDR3 DNA reads as TGTGCCAGTAAGGAAGCGGGAATGACCGGGGAGCTGTTTTTT. It specifies CASKEAGMTGELFF. Drawing the rest from reference TRBV19 and TRBJ2-2, the complete variable domain is DGGITQSPKYLFRKEGQNVTLSCEQNLNHDAMYWYRQDPGQGLRLIYYSQIVNDFQKGDIAEGYSVSREKKESFPLTVTSAQKNPTAFYLCASKEAGMTGELFFGEGSRLTVL.

This chain links TRBV6-6 with TRBJ2-2; D possibly corresponds to TRBD1 (6 bases). V lost 7 bases and J 1 base, leaving 10 bases between the germline ends. This CDR3 has 14 amino acids. CDR1 and CDR2 from the germline V gene are MNHNY and SVGAGI (reference sequence). The CDR3 DNA reads TGTGCCAGCATCAGACAGGAGAACACCGGGGAGCTGTTTTTT. Amino acid sequence: CASIRQENTGELFF.

This rearrangement joins TRBV3-1 to TRBJ2-7, with D possibly matching TRBD2 (5 bases). The germline CDR1 and CDR2 sequences are LGHDT and YNNKEL (reference sequence). The V end was cut by 0 bases, the J end by 6 bases, with 18 bases between. The CDR3 consists of 16 residues. CDR3 loop: CASSQEDDVQGLEQYF. CDR3 sequence (DNA): TGTGCCAGCAGCCAAGAGGACGATGTCCAAGGACTCGAGCAGTACTTC.

The chain has TRBV6-2 or TRBV6-3 and TRBJ2-7; either TRBD1 or TRBD2 may fit D (6 bases each). Germline CDR1 reads MNHEY; CDR2 reads SVGEGT. V was shortened by 8 bases and J by 4 bases, with 18 bases between the two germline ends. This CDR3 has 14 amino acids. The CDR3 loop is CASWKGEATYEQYV. The CDR3 nucleotides are TGTGCCAGCTGGAAGGGGGAGGCCACTTACGAGCAGTACGTC.

V usage is TRBV28 and J usage is TRBJ1-1; 9 bases are a match to TRBD1. Germline CDR1 reads MDHEN; CDR2 reads SYDVKM. The CDR3 runs 15 residues. The V gene end was trimmed by 4 bases and the J gene end by 5 bases; junction bases not matched to a gene: 8. The CDR3 sequence: CASSSTGQGRTEAFF. CDR3 nucleotides: TGTGCCAGCAGTTCCACGGGACAGGGTAGGACTGAAGCTTTCTTT.

This clonotype has just a few counts. V is TRBV19 and J is TRBJ2-1; TRBD2 matches 8 bases. Germline CDR1 reads LNHDA; CDR2 reads SQIVND (reference sequence). V shed 7 bases and J 8 bases; nucleotides not matched to a gene: 16. The CDR3 is made up of 16 amino acids. The CDR3 DNA follows: TGTGCCAGTATGCGTCCGTCGGGAGGGCCTAGGGATGAGCAGTTCTTC. It translates to CASMRPSGGPRDEQFF.

The chain joins TRBV7-2 to TRBJ2-3; 10 bases are shared with TRBD2. After removal of 0 bases from V and 5 bases from J, the junction contained 5 bases not matched to a gene. The germline V gene has CDR1 SGHTA and CDR2 FQGNSA. The CDR3 contains 16 residues. CDR3 in DNA: TGTGCCAGCAGCTTAGCCAGCGGGAGGGCCATAGATACGCAGTATTTT. Encoded protein: CASSLASGRAIDTQYF.

This clonotype was seen many times. The CDR3 here is CASSTGGLAGLGETQYF. The CDR3 DNA reads TGCGCCAGCAGCACAGGCGGACTAGCGGGTCTGGGAGAGACCCAGTACTTC. The chain has TRBV5-1 and TRBJ2-5; 11 bases map to TRBD2. The V gene's germline CDR1 is SGHRS and CDR2 YFSETQ. The J segment lost 4 bases and the V segment lost 4 bases, leaving 12 bases of the junction unmatched. The CDR3 runs 17 residues.

Concerning this clonotype: A much larger clone lies one base from this, so it may be a read error. The chain combines TRBV7-2 with TRBJ2-3; D might be TRBD1 or TRBD2, each matching 5 bases. Germline V gene data show CDR1 as SGHTA and CDR2 as FQGNSA. Trimming took off 11 bases at V and 0 bases at J, with 18 bases between the two ends. The CDR3 totals 15 residues. The CDR3 nucleotides are TGTGCCCCCTATTCCGGGACCGGGAGCACAGATACGCAGTATTTT. It specifies CAPYSGTGSTDTQYF.

This clonotype was found once. The rearrangement uses TRBV7-2 and TRBJ1-1; D remains ambiguous. The CDR3 runs to 13 residues. Trimming took 5 bases from V and 4 from J, leaving 11 bases between them. Germline values: CDR1 SGHTA, CDR2 FQGNSA. In nucleotides, the CDR3 is TGTGCCAGCAGCCCGAACCGAGGCACTGAAGCTTTCTTT. Translated: CASSPNRGTEAFF.

This clonotype came up a few times. V and J are TRBV5-4 and TRBJ1-4; tentatively, D is TRBD1 (5 bases). Trimming shortened V by 3 bases and J by 13 bases, and 13 bases separated the two germline ends. CDR1 SGHNT and CDR2 YYREEE come from the germline V gene (reference sequence). The CDR3 totals 12 residues. The CDR3 is CASSSFEGLLFF. Written as DNA, the CDR3 is TGTGCCAGCAGCTCATTCGAGGGGCTACTGTTTTTT. The whole variable domain, filled in from reference TRBV5-4 and TRBJ1-4, reads ETGVTQSPTHLIKTRGQQVTLRCSSQSGHNTVSWYQQALGQGPQFIFQYYREEENGRGNFPPRFSGLQFPNYSSELNVNALELDDSALYLCASSSFEGLLFFGSGTQLSVL.

Notes on this clonotype: The junction departs from germline at one end; a sequencing error may be responsible. This chain links TRBV6-6 with TRBJ2-1; no clear D. The CDR3 runs to 12 residues. Germline CDR1 is MNHNY and CDR2 is SVGAGI (reference sequence). The CDR3 DNA sequence: TGTGCCAGCAGTTATAGCTACAGTGAGCAGTTCTTC. Protein sequence: CASSYSYSEQFF.

The chain links TRBV5-1 to TRBJ2-2; D unresolved. The CDR3 is made up of 16 amino acids. V dropped 4 bases and J dropped 0 bases, with 13 bases sitting between them. Germline V gene lookup returns CDR1 SGHRS and CDR2 YFSETQ. CDR3: CASSQNPDANTGELFF. The CDR3 DNA reads TGCGCCAGCAGCCAGAATCCTGACGCGAACACCGGGGAGCTGTTTTTT.

V is TRBV7-2 and J is TRBJ2-5; no firm D call. V shed 3 bases and J shed 9 bases, with 11 bases lying between them. CDR3 length equals 12 residues. Germline V gene sequence: CDR1 SGHTA, CDR2 FQGNSA. The CDR3 DNA reads as TGTGCCAGCAGCTTTCTTAATCGGGCCCAGTACTTC. Its translation: CASSFLNRAQYF.

In this sample, this clonotype turned up many times. This sequence joins TRBV7-9 and TRBJ1-4, with 7 bases fitting TRBD1. Looked up from germline, CDR1 is SEHNR and CDR2 is FQNEAQ (reference sequence). Trimming took 1 base from V and 8 from J; bases not matched to a gene: 7. The CDR3 sequence is 15 residues long. The CDR3 protein is CASSLVGQAEEKLFF. DNA for the CDR3: TGTGCCAGCAGCTTAGTCGGACAGGCTGAAGAAAAACTGTTTTTT.

This clonotype was recorded once. The rearrangement joins TRBV7-2 to TRBJ2-5, with D unclear. Germline V gives CDR1 SGHTA, CDR2 FQGNSA. V was trimmed by 0 bases and J by 2 bases, leaving 10 bases between them. CDR3 length equals 15 residues. In DNA, the CDR3 is TGTGCCAGCAGCTTAGCTTCTACAAAACAAGAGACCCAGTACTTC. Its protein product is CASSLASTKQETQYF.

This clonotype was picked up a small number of times. The chain combines TRBV5-1 with TRBJ2-1; 8 bases are shared with TRBD2. V lost 7 bases to trimming and J lost 4 bases; unmatched junction nucleotides: 4. The CDR3 sequence is 13 residues long. The germline V gene encodes CDR1 SGHRS and CDR2 YFSETQ. The chain's CDR3 is CASGTSGYNEQFF. For the CDR3, the DNA is TGCGCCAGCGGGACTAGTGGTTACAATGAGCAGTTCTTC.

This clonotype was seen a few times. The CDR3 region is CASSPQQGATTEAFF. CDR3 sequence (DNA): TGTGCCAGCAGTCCCCAACAGGGGGCTACGACTGAAGCTTTCTTT. The chain is built from TRBV6-1 and TRBJ1-1; 9 positions match TRBD1. Germline CDR1 and CDR2: MNHNS and SASEGT. With 5 bases clipped from V and 5 bases from J, the junction kept 9 bases outside the gene matches. The CDR3 has 15 amino acids.

CDR3 sequence reads: CASRDRANEQFF. CDR3 in DNA: TGTGCCAGTAGGGACAGGGCCAATGAGCAGTTCTTC. The rearrangement joins TRBV27 to TRBJ2-1; 9 bases match TRBD1. J lost 6 bases, V lost 9 bases, and 3 bases had no gene match. The CDR3 extends over 12 amino acids. Germline CDR1 reads MNHEY; CDR2 reads SMNVEV (reference sequence).

V usage is TRBV11-2 and J usage is TRBJ1-2; the match to TRBD1 covers 10 bases. Germline loops: CDR1 SGHAT, CDR2 FQNNGV. The CDR3 totals 16 residues. The V segment lost 0 bases and the J segment 4 bases; nucleotides outside the gene matches: 5. CDR3 sequence: CASSLDMGTGVYGYTF. The CDR3 bases are TGTGCCAGCAGCTTAGATATGGGGACAGGGGTCTATGGCTACACCTTC.

The chain employs TRBV6-1 and TRBJ1-1; D is possibly TRBD1 (5 bases). The ends were cut back, 6 bases at V and 1 base at J, with 18 bases in the middle. CDR3 size: 16 residues. Germline V lookup: CDR1 MNHNS, CDR2 SASEGT. The CDR3 loop is CASRSPSAGSNTEAFF. The DNA for the CDR3 is TGTGCCAGCAGATCCCCAAGCGCAGGGTCGAACACTGAAGCTTTCTTT.

A remark on this clonotype: The germline gene is not matched at one end of the junction; a read error may be the cause. CDR3 nucleotide sequence: TGTGCCAGCAGCCAAGCGGGCACCCAAGAGACCCAGTACTTC. Translated, it gives CASSQAGTQETQYF. The V and J genes are TRBV4-1 and TRBJ2-5; tentative D call: TRBD2 (6 bases). The CDR3 length is 14 residues. Germline V gene lookup returns CDR1 MGHRA and CDR2 YSYEKL.

This clonotype was recorded at least ten times. The chain employs TRBV7-2 and TRBJ2-1, with 8 bases aligning to TRBD2. Germline assignment: CDR1 SGHTA and CDR2 FQGNSA. The CDR3 totals 20 residues. Losses at the gene ends were 2 bases for V and 8 bases for J; bases not matched to a gene: 23. As DNA, the CDR3 is TGTGCCAGCAGCTTACCCCGATTAGCGGGACCTACGGAAGACCTCTATGAGCAGTTCTTC. Translating it yields CASSLPRLAGPTEDLYEQFF.

In this sample, this clonotype turned up many times. This chain connects TRBV7-2 to TRBJ1-4; D is undetermined. The germline CDR1 and CDR2 sequences are SGHTA and FQGNSA. CDR3 length equals 14 residues. V lost 0 bases and J lost 7, with 9 bases in between. The DNA of the CDR3 is TGTGCCAGCAGCTTAGCAGGGATTGGTGAAAAACTGTTTTTT. Protein product: CASSLAGIGEKLFF.